This TCR beta chain was captured by sequencing in a study of blood T cell repertoires in COVID-19. At the level of the study: Samples taken during acute and convalescent COVID-19 were collected in the United States, Italy and Spain. Nucleic acid was either cDNA or gDNA, and it came from T cells, B-cell-depleted T cells, or PBMCs.

In the original processing: How many nucleated cells were present was estimated from reference gene primer amplification. Sequenced by immunoSEQ multiplex PCR; TCRdb stores in-frame clones only, minus some. That table supplies the V and J calls and clone size; D and trimming were determined from the DNA. The table has 290,000 or so clones, roughly 87% seen once. Trimming left V 2 bases short and J 4 bases short, with 12 bases between. The CDR3 runs 14 residues. CDR1 is MNHEY, CDR2 SMNVEV, per germline (reference sequence). What was sequenced was peripheral blood. The receptor's source is a young man with active or convalescent COVID-19. The rearrangement uses TRBV27 and TRBJ2-7, with a weak D call TRBD2 (6 bases). As DNA, the CDR3 is TGTGCCAGCAGTTTAATGGAGGGTGGGTACGAGCAGTACTTC. It specifies CASSLMEGGYEQYF.